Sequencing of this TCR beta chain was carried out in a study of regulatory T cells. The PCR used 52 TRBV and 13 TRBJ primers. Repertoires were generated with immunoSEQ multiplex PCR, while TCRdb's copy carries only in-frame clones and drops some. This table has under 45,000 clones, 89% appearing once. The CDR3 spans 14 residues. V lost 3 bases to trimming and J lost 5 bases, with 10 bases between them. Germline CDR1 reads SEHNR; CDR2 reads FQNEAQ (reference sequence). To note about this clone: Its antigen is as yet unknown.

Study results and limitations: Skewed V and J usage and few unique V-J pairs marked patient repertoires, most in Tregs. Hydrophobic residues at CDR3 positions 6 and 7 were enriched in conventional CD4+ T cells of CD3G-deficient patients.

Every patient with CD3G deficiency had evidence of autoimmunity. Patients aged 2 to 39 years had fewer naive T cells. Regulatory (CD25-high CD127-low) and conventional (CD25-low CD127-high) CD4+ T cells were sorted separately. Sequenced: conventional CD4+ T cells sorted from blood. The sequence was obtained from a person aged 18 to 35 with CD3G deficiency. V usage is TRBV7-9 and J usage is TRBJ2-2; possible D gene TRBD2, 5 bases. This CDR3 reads CASSLGSGTGELFF. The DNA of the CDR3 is TGTGCCAGCAGCTTGGGGTCGGGGACCGGGGAGCTGTTTTTT.